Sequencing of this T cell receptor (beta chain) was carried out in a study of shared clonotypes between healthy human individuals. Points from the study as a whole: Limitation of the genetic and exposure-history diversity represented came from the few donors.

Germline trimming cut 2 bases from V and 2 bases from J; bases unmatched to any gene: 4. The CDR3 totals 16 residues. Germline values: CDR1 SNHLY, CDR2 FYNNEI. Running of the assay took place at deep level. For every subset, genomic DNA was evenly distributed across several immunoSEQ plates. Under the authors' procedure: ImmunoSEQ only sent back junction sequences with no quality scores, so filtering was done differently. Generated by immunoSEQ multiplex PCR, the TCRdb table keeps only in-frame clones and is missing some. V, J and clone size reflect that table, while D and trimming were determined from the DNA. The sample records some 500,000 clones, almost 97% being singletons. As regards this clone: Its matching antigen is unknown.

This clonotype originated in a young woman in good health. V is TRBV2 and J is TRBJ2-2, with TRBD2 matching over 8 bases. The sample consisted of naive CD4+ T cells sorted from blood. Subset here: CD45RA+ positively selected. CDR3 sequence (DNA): TGTGCCAGCAGTGAACACGGGACTAGAAACACCGGGGAGCTGTTTTTT. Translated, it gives CASSEHGTRNTGELFF.